This T cell receptor (beta chain) was identified in a study of response to subunit inactivated influenza vaccine. As to this clonotype: Antigen: not known.

Via MiXCR, TCRdb re-called the RT-PCR reads, giving one row per CDR3 protein. The sample gives hundreds of thousands of distinct CDR3 sequences, roughly 25% of which show up once; approximately 2% is in the top ten. The CDR3 spans 15 residues. V was trimmed by 0 bases and J by 4 bases, leaving 13 bases between them. Germline V gene lookup returns CDR1 SGHDT and CDR2 YYEEEE. Notes on the study in general: Authors suggested seasonal influenza vaccinations each recruit few new T cells.

The sequence derives from a man in his fifties who received an inactivated influenza vaccine. The V and J genes are TRBV5-6 and TRBJ1-1; no reliable D call. The material sequenced was CD4+ T cells sorted from PBMCs, taken less than 6 days after vaccination. The CDR3: CASSLVGGMRTEAFF. CDR3 nucleotide sequence: TGTGCCAGCAGCTTGGTAGGCGGGATGCGCACTGAAGCTTTCTTT.